The source of this T cell receptor beta chain is a study of spatial heterogeneity in lung cancer. Germline trimming cut 5 bases from V and 0 bases from J; bases unmatched to any gene: 5. The germline V gene has CDR1 SGDLS and CDR2 YYNGEE. The length of the CDR3 is 17 residues. The presence of a unique molecular identifier marked each TCR cDNA molecule. From the 5' RACE reads, TCRdb called clonotypes with MiXCR, one entry per CDR3 protein. The table has approximately 40,000 distinct CDR3 sequences, 6% to 7.5% seen once. This clonotype showed up many times. The time point: sample taken at primary tumor resection. Frozen PBMC, nontumor lung or tumor provided whole RNA, which was sequenced unsorted.

The sample here was PBMCs, taken at surgery. The TCR originated in a female donor with early-stage non-small cell lung cancer. The rearrangement uses TRBV9 and TRBJ2-2, with 12 bases lining up with TRBD2. The CDR3 loop is CASRPTSGGSNTGELFF. CDR3 sequence (DNA): TGTGCCAGCAGGCCCACTAGCGGGGGGTCGAACACCGGGGAGCTGTTTTTT.